The 14 T cell receptor beta chains given below trace back to one sample, sequenced in a study of blood T cell repertoires in COVID-19. Using immunoSEQ multiplex PCR, the repertoire was profiled, and TCRdb retains in-frame clones only, with some absent. The sample carries about 380,000 clones, roughly 87% recorded once. Sequencing input: PBMCs or T cells enriched from blood (not recorded which). These TCRs come from a young woman who had recovered from COVID-19.

The V call is TRBV7-9, the J call TRBJ1-6, with D possibly matching TRBD1 (5 bases). The V end was cut by 5 bases, the J end by 9 bases, with 20 bases between. This CDR3 has 16 amino acids. Germline V gene lookup returns CDR1 SEHNR and CDR2 FQNEAQ (reference sequence). This CDR3 reads CASSPAGRGEISPLHF. The CDR3 coding sequence is TGTGCCAGCAGCCCCGCGGGGAGGGGCGAGATTTCACCCCTCCACTTT.

The chain couples TRBV9 to TRBJ1-2, with 7 bases identical to TRBD1. The CDR3 has 14 residues. Unmatched junction bases numbered 7, after V lost 4 bases and J lost 4 bases. Germline loops: CDR1 SGDLS, CDR2 YYNGEE. CDR3 in DNA: TGTGCCAGCAGCCCTGGGACAGCGATCTATGGCTACACCTTC. Translation: CASSPGTAIYGYTF.

CDR3 sequence reads: CASSFSSSSGNPNEQFF. DNA of the CDR3: TGTGCCAGCAGCTTCTCTTCCTCTAGCGGGAACCCCAATGAGCAGTTCTTC. The rearrangement uses TRBV5-6 and TRBJ2-1; 9 positions agree with TRBD2. Looked up from germline, CDR1 is SGHDT and CDR2 is YYEEEE. There are 17 residues in the CDR3. Unmatched junction bases numbered 12, after V lost 2 bases and J lost 6 bases.

V is TRBV5-6 and J is TRBJ2-7, with D maybe TRBD1 (5 bases). V lost 3 bases to trimming and J lost 7 bases, with 11 bases between them. This CDR3 spans 12 amino acids. Germline CDR1 is SGHDT and CDR2 is YYEEEE. The CDR3 DNA sequence: TGTGCCAGCAGCTCGACAGTACGGGAGCAGTACTTC. It yields the protein CASSSTVREQYF.

The rearrangement uses TRBV5-4 and TRBJ2-2; the match to TRBD2 covers 13 bases. The CDR3 extends over 16 amino acids. CDR1 is SGHNT and CDR2 is YYREEE in the germline V gene (reference sequence). The trim removed 6 bases at V and 6 bases at J, leaving 8 bases unmatched. CDR3 protein: CASTNGLAGEAGELFF. CDR3 DNA: TGTGCCAGCACCAACGGACTAGCGGGGGAGGCCGGGGAGCTGTTTTTT.

The chain combines TRBV5-4 with TRBJ1-4, with 7 bases matching TRBD1. The germline CDR1 and CDR2 sequences are SGHNT and YYREEE (reference sequence). The CDR3 totals 14 residues. After removal of 4 bases from V and 4 bases from J, the junction contained 4 bases not matched to a gene. CDR3 loop: CASSVGQNNEKLFF. The DNA for the CDR3 is TGTGCCAGCAGCGTGGGACAGAATAATGAAAAACTGTTTTTT.

This clone was detected only once. The V call is TRBV5-1, the J call TRBJ1-2; D is unresolved. Trimming shortened V by 4 bases and J by 2 bases, and 9 bases separated the two germline ends. The V gene's germline CDR1 is SGHRS and CDR2 YFSETQ. This CDR3 contains 13 residues. CDR3: CASSPADNYGYTF. As DNA, the CDR3 is TGCGCCAGCAGCCCAGCGGACAACTATGGCTACACCTTC.

The V gene is TRBV19, the J gene TRBJ2-7; D remains unclear. This CDR3 is 12 amino acids long. With 6 bases removed from V and 3 bases from J, the gap between germline ends came to 9 bases. Per the germline V gene, CDR1 is LNHDA and CDR2 is SQIVND (reference sequence). The CDR3 DNA sequence: TGTGCCAGTAGCACCGGTGGCTACGAGCAGTACTTC. Protein sequence: CASSTGGYEQYF.

This chain links TRBV19 with TRBJ1-5; D is unclear. This CDR3 is built from 15 residues. Trimming removed 7 bases at V and 6 bases at J, with 19 bases between. CDR1 is LNHDA, CDR2 SQIVND, per germline (reference sequence). The CDR3 here is CASKDFLSTVQPQHF. The CDR3 DNA follows: TGTGCCAGTAAGGACTTCCTAAGCACGGTTCAGCCCCAGCATTTT.

The chain has TRBV7-2 and TRBJ2-3; 10 bases are shared with TRBD2. Germline V CDR1 and CDR2: SGHTA, FQGNSA. Unmatched junction bases numbered 4, after V lost 1 base and J lost 6 bases. The CDR3 loop spans 15 amino acids. The CDR3 reads CASSLVAGGRDTQYF. The DNA for the CDR3 is TGTGCCAGCAGCTTAGTAGCGGGGGGTCGTGATACGCAGTATTTT.

This chain connects TRBV5-4 to TRBJ1-2; possible D gene TRBD1, 5 bases. V was clipped by 4 bases and J by 8 bases, with 15 bases between them. Germline loops: CDR1 SGHNT, CDR2 YYREEE (reference sequence). The CDR3 is 13 residues long. CDR3 in amino acids: CASSITGSQGYTF. The CDR3 nucleotides read TGTGCCAGCAGCATTACAGGATCCCAAGGCTACACCTTC. The variable domain in full, completed from reference TRBV5-4 and TRBJ1-2, reads ETGVTQSPTHLIKTRGQQVTLRCSSQSGHNTVSWYQQALGQGPQFIFQYYREEENGRGNFPPRFSGLQFPNYSSELNVNALELDDSALYLCASSITGSQGYTFGSGTRLTVV.

The chain recombines TRBV14 with TRBJ1-1; D ambiguous. With 1 base removed from V and 3 bases from J, the gap between germline ends came to 12 bases. Germline-derived CDR1 and CDR2 are SGHDN and FVKESK. The CDR3 has 15 amino acids. CDR3 sequence: CASSQGPLLYTEAFF. CDR3 in DNA: TGTGCCAGCAGCCAAGGGCCTCTTCTGTACACTGAAGCTTTCTTT.

The rearrangement joins TRBV6-5 to TRBJ1-3; 8 nucleotides match TRBD1. The junction had 3 bases not matched to a gene; V was cut back by 5 bases and J by 6 bases. Germline CDR1 is MNHEY and CDR2 is SVGAGI. The CDR3 is 13 residues long. The DNA of the CDR3 is TGTGCCAGCAGTACAGGGGGGTTAAACACCATATATTTT. Translating it yields CASSTGGLNTIYF.

The chain recombines TRBV10-3 with TRBJ2-7, with TRBD2 matching 12 bases. The germline gives CDR1 ENHRY, CDR2 SYGVKD. The CDR3 sequence is 15 residues long. The V and J ends lost 6 bases and 5 bases, in that order; junction bases with no gene match: 8. The CDR3: CAIRRLAGEGDEQYF. CDR3 bases: TGTGCCATCAGGCGACTAGCGGGAGAGGGCGACGAGCAGTACTTC.